One sample yielded the 2 T cell receptor beta chains listed below, sequenced in a study of identical twins. TCRdb used MiXCR to reprocess the 5' RACE reads, holding one entry per CDR3 protein. The sample has around 140,000 distinct CDR3 sequences, around 3.5% seen once. The sample was memory T cells sorted from blood. Receptors originate from a man younger than 35 in good health.

There are many counts of this clonotype. V is TRBV5-1 and J is TRBJ1-3; D is possibly TRBD1 (6 bases). Germline assignment: CDR1 SGHRS and CDR2 YFSETQ. V was trimmed by 0 bases and J by 3 bases, leaving 16 bases between them. This CDR3 comprises 17 residues. The CDR3 coding sequence is TGCGCCAGCAGCTTGGGGCCGTTACAGGGCGATGGAAACACCATATATTTT. Amino acids: CASSLGPLQGDGNTIYF.

This clonotype was seen at least ten times. The chain is built from TRBV7-2 and TRBJ1-4; D uncertain. The germline V and J ends were trimmed by 3 bases and 9 bases, with 8 bases remaining between them. The length of the CDR3 is 12 residues. Germline loops: CDR1 SGHTA, CDR2 FQGNSA. The CDR3: CASSFDGQKLFF. The CDR3 bases are TGTGCCAGCAGCTTTGACGGGCAAAAACTGTTTTTT.